This TCR beta chain is from a study of response to subunit inactivated influenza vaccine. The CDR3 extends over 16 amino acids. Germline CDR1 and CDR2: SEHNR and FQNEAQ (reference sequence). V was trimmed by 4 bases and J by 3 bases, leaving 19 bases between them. TCRdb itself ran the RT-PCR reads through MiXCR, one entry per CDR3 protein. Among more than 700,000 distinct CDR3 sequences listed, around 21% were seen once. Findings and limits, study-wide: Few new T cells, the authors suggested, are recruited by each seasonal influenza vaccination.

The table lists this clonotype with a few counts. Antigen: not known. The specimen was PBMCs from blood, collected roughly 5 days after vaccination. The TCR was taken from a man aged 50 to 59 who received an inactivated influenza vaccine. The chain couples TRBV7-9 to TRBJ2-7; D may be TRBD1 (5 bases). CDR3 in DNA: TGTGCCAGCAGCTCCCCCCCCACAGGAAAACTCTACGAGCAGTACTTC. This sequence encodes CASSSPPTGKLYEQYF. Variable domain in full (rest from reference TRBV7-9 and TRBJ2-7): DTGVSQNPRHKITKRGQNVTFRCDPISEHNRLYWYRQTLGQGPEFLTYFQNEAQLEKSRLLSDRFSAERPKGSFSTLEIQRTEQGDSAMYLCASSSPPTGKLYEQYFGPGTRLTVT.